This T cell receptor (beta chain) was observed in a study of shared clonotypes between healthy human individuals (dated by TCRdb to 2020 to 2021). A note on the overall study: Two women and a few men aged 18 to 49 years were included in the cohort. For each donor, CD4 naive and CD4 memory were each run on three plates, CD8 naive on two plates, and CD8 memory on one plate. To estimate repertoire size and how much clonotype sharing occurs between individuals, the study deeply sequenced the blood TCR repertoires of several healthy adults. Libraries were prepared and TCR repertoires were sequenced by different laboratories using diverse techniques, in order to increase sequencing depth and limit assay-specific biases. Per donor, leukapheresis produced somewhere between about 0.9 and 9 billion PBMCs. Study-level results and caveats: Because the study included a small number of donors, the genetic and exposure-history diversity represented was limited. Based on pairwise subsampling, the degree of clonotype sharing among donors was expected to be affected by sequencing depth. Compared with non-shared clonotypes, clonotypes shared by all four sorted-subset donors had higher generation probabilities. Naive subsets generally had larger estimated clonotype richness than memory subsets. Even with the large sequencing depth, rarefaction of the sorted-subset datasets indicated that sequencing was incomplete. Sharing across several donors was observed for around 4.8% of naive CD4, 3.5% of naive CD8, 2% to 2.5% of memory CD4, and roughly 0.43% of memory CD8 clonotypes. Only blood was sampled, and tissue TCR repertoires likely differ from those in blood.

TCR CDR3 regions were amplified from genomic DNA by multiplex PCR using the deep immunoSEQ assay. Extracted genomic DNA from each cell subset was spread evenly across all wells of several immunoSEQ 96-well plates, with each plate serving as a replicate. Each replicate PCR for sorted subsets received about 210 ng genomic DNA, equal to about 30,000 T cell genomes. Purified libraries were quantified with a Qubit 3.0 fluorometer, sized on a Bioanalyzer 2100, and re-quantified with the KAPA Library Quantification kit. Every immunoSEQ 96-well plate was sequenced on a dedicated single-read 150-cycle Illumina NextSeq 550 flow cell. The source study handled its data this way. Because the immunoSEQ output held only junctional sequences and lacked quality scores, the filtering could not match the filtering applied to full-length reads. To assign V/J genes and CDR3, sequences were annotated using PyIR, a Python wrapper for IgBLAST v1.9, with IMGT germline references. Reads were removed for weak V/J assignments (E-value above 1e-6), missing CDR3, stop codons, out-of-frame junctions, or ambiguous translated residues. V3J clonotypes were defined as sequences sharing an identical inferred V gene, J gene, and CDR3 amino acid sequence. The percentage overlap between two repertoires was calculated by dividing the number of shared unique clonotypes by the size of the smaller repertoire. Richness of each repertoire was evaluated using RTK rarefaction, the Chao1 estimator, and Recon v2.1 estimates of unobserved clonotypes. OLGA was used to compute generation probabilities for all TCRbeta clonotypes that the gDNA method yielded from a few donors. In its TCRdb copy, this immuneACCESS table keeps in-frame sequences only and misses some clones. Where compared with another copy, unresolved V genes explain less than half of these, and the others have no known cause. The V and J calls and the clone size are those of that table, but D and trimming were determined from the DNA. The sample data list roughly 2,000,000 clones, and just over 90% of these were observed just once. The ten top clones hold approximately 1.6% of the sample.

As regards this clone: Its cognate antigen has yet to be identified. No base-level quality is on record; no much larger clone is a single base apart.

CD8 naive samples were CD45RO-negative cells positively selected for CCR7, giving a CD45RA+CCR7+ population that excluded TemRA cells. Donors were healthy HIV-negative adults with no recently reported acute infections or vaccinations. Every donor was a Caucasian adult living in Nashville, Tennessee, USA. Blood was obtained by leukapheresis, after which PBMCs were separated by Ficoll-Histopaque density gradient centrifugation and cryopreserved in liquid nitrogen vapor phase. Analytical flow cytometry was used to check the purity and quantity of every magnetically sorted T cell population. Genomic DNA was isolated from each sorted fraction and quantified by UV absorbance on a Nanodrop 2000c. The CDR3 starts with the cysteine, ends with the phenylalanine, and has 18 residues. This entry keeps only the CDR3 DNA: 54 bases, framed from base 1. V was cut back by 0 bases and J by 0 bases, leaving a gap of 15 bases between them. CDR1 and CDR2 were assigned from the germline V gene as LGHNA and YSLEER.

This sequence was found in a man aged 18 to 29 in good health. Some clones in this sample may be carry-over from other donors' samples. The rearranged chain carries TRBV4-3 and TRBJ1-3; no D gene call is confident. The source material was naive CD8+ T cells from PBMCs. The meaning of the sample's cell subset or site label: CD45RA+CCR7+. The nucleotide sequence reads TGCGCCAGCAGCCAAGATCGAATAAGTCGTCTCTCTGGAAACACCATATATTTT. Its translation reads: CASSQDRISRLSGNTIYF.